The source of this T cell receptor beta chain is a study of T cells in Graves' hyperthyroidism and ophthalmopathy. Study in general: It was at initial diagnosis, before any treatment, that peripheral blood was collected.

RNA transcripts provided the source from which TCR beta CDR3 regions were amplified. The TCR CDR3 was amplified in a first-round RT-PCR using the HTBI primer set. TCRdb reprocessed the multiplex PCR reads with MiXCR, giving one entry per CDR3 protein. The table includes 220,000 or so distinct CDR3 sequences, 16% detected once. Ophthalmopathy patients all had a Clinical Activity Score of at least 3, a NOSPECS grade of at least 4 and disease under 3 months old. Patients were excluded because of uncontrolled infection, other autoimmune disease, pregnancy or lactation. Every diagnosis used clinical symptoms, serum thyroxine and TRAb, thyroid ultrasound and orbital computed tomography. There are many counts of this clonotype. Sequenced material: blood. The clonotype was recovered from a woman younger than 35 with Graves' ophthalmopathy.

The CDR3 nucleotides read TGTGCCAGCAGGAGACTGAGCACGTCCTACAATGAGCAGTTCTTC. It codes for CASRRLSTSYNEQFF. This sequence joins TRBV12-3 or TRBV12-4 and TRBJ2-1, with D uncertain. CDR3 length equals 15 residues. Trimming pared 6 bases from V and 1 base from J, leaving 13 bases between.